These 5 T cell receptor beta chains were sequenced from one sample in a study of blood T cell repertoires in COVID-19. TCRdb's table, derived via immunoSEQ multiplex PCR, lists solely in-frame clones and lacks some. The sample has some 270,000 clones, 86% seen once; the top ten hold about 8.8%. The sample taken for sequencing was peripheral blood. The receptor source for this set is a man aged 35 to 55 with active or convalescent COVID-19.

This chain uses TRBV27 with TRBJ2-1, with a tentative D call TRBD2 (6 bases). In germline, CDR1 is MNHEY, CDR2 SMNVEV (reference sequence). V lost 4 bases and J lost 0, with 16 bases in between. This CDR3 comprises 17 residues. The CDR3 DNA follows: TGTGCCAGCAGTTCGTTGTGGGCGGGAAGCTCCTACAATGAGCAGTTCTTC. Translated: CASSSLWAGSSYNEQFF.

The chain recombines TRBV2 with TRBJ1-1; no reliable D call. The germline V gene encodes CDR1 SNHLY and CDR2 FYNNEI. There are 11 residues in the CDR3. V lost 6 bases, J lost 6 bases, and 8 bases lay in between. The CDR3 bases are TGTGCCAGCAGGAAGGGAGCTGAAGCTTTCTTT. Residues: CASRKGAEAFF.

The rearrangement joins TRBV6-5 to TRBJ2-3; 7 nucleotides line up with TRBD1. CDR3 length: 16 residues. After removal of 0 bases from V and 4 bases from J, the junction contained 7 bases not matched to a gene. CDR1 and CDR2 from the germline V gene are MNHEY and SVGAGI. The CDR3 reads CASSYSRAGGSDTQYF. The CDR3 bases are TGTGCCAGCAGTTACTCCCGGGCAGGGGGATCAGATACGCAGTATTTT.

The gene calls are TRBV5-1 and TRBJ2-7, with D perhaps TRBD1 (5 bases). The V end lost 0 bases, the J end lost 5 bases, and 15 bases lay between the germline ends. Germline CDR1 reads SGHRS; CDR2 reads YFSETQ. The CDR3 runs to 15 residues. This CDR3 is CASSLGRTQGDEQYF. CDR3 nucleotides: TGCGCCAGCAGCTTGGGCCGGACCCAAGGGGACGAGCAGTACTTC.

The rearrangement uses TRBV3-1 (or the pseudogene TRBV3-2) and TRBJ2-2, with 9 bases lining up with TRBD2. From germline, CDR1 is LGHDT and CDR2 YNNKEL (reference sequence). The V gene end was trimmed by 0 bases and the J gene end by 6 bases; junction bases not matched to a gene: 11. The CDR3 consists of 18 residues. The CDR3 protein is CASSQEYGGGRAAGELFF. DNA of the CDR3: TGTGCCAGCAGCCAAGAATATGGTGGCGGGAGGGCCGCCGGGGAGCTGTTTTTT.